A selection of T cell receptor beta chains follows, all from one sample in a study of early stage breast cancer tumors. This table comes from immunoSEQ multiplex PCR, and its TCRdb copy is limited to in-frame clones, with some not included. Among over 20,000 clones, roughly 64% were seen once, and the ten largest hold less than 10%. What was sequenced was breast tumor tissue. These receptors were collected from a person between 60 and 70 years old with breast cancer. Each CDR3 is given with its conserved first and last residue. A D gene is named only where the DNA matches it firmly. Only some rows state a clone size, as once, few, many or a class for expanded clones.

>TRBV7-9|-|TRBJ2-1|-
CASRPPGMENEQFF
TGTGCCAGCAGGCCCCCAGGGATGGAGAATGAGCAGTTCTTC
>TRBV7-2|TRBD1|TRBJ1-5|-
CASSLSWQGASGNQPQHF
TGTGCCAGCAGCTTGAGTTGGCAGGGGGCGTCGGGCAATCAGCCCCAGCATTTT
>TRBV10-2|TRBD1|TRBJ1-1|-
CASNQDRSATEAFF
TGCGCCAGCAACCAGGACAGGAGCGCAACTGAAGCTTTCTTT
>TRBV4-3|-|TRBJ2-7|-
CASSQDLPYEQYF
TGCGCCAGCAGCCAAGATCTCCCTTACGAGCAGTACTTC
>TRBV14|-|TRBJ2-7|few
CASSPFGPSYEQYF
TGTGCCAGCAGCCCGTTTGGGCCATCCTACGAGCAGTACTTC
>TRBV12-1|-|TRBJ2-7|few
CASSLSPTDTLRAYEQYF
TGTGCCAGCAGTCTTTCCCCTACAGATACTCTTCGAGCCTACGAGCAGTACTTC
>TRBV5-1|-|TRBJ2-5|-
CASSFRQAQETQYF
TGCGCCAGCAGCTTCCGACAGGCCCAGGAGACCCAGTACTTC
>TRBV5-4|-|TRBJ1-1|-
CASSPLAGVNTEAFF
TGTGCCAGCAGCCCCCTAGCGGGAGTAAACACTGAAGCTTTCTTT
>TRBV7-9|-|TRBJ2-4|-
CASSLSDWVGKNIQYF
TGTGCCAGCAGCTTATCCGACTGGGTGGGCAAAAACATTCAGTACTTC
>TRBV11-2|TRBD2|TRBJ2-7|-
CASSLGLAGYEQYF
TGTGCCAGCAGCTTAGGTCTAGCGGGGTACGAGCAGTACTTC
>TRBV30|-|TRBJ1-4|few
CAWSPSTIPGQANEKLFF
TGTGCCTGGAGTCCCTCAACAATTCCGGGACAAGCAAATGAAAAACTGTTTTTT
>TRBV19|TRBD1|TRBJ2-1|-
CASSIISTGVNEQFF
TGTGCCAGTAGTATTATCTCGACAGGGGTCAATGAGCAGTTCTTC
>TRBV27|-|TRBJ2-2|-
CASSSRRGLGNTGELFF
TGTGCCAGCAGTAGTAGGAGGGGGCTGGGAAACACCGGGGAGCTGTTTTTT
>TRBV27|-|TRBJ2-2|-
CASSLWGTSNTGELFF
TGTGCCAGCAGTTTATGGGGCACATCGAACACCGGGGAGCTGTTTTTT
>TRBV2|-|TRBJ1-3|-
CASSELSSGNTIYF
TGTGCCAGCAGTGAATTGAGCTCTGGAAACACCATATATTTT
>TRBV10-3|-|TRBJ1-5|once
CAISEDSLQPQHF
TGTGCCATCAGTGAGGACAGTTTGCAGCCCCAGCATTTT
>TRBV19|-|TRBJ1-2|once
CASSLQGDGYTF
TGTGCCAGTAGTTTACAGGGAGATGGCTACACCTTC
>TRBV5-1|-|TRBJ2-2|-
CASDGTPGATGELFF
TGCGCCAGCGACGGGACTCCAGGCGCCACCGGGGAGCTGTTTTTT
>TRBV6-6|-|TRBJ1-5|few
CASSSIGGTPNQPQHF
TGTGCCAGCAGTTCTATCGGGGGGACCCCAAATCAGCCCCAGCATTTT
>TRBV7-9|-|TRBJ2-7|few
CASRALAPGSQYF
TGTGCCAGCAGAGCTTTAGCCCCTGGTAGTCAGTACTTC
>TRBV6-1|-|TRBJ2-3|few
CASSEYSNTDTQYF
TGTGCCAGCAGTGAATACTCTAATACAGATACGCAGTATTTT
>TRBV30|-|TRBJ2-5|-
CAWSRDSQETQYF
TGTGCCTGGAGCCGGGACTCCCAAGAGACCCAGTACTTC
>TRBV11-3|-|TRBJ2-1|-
CASSLVGSTGYEQFF
TGTGCCAGCAGCTTAGTAGGTTCTACGGGGTATGAGCAGTTCTTC
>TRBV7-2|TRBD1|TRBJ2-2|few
CASSLRGGEKTGELFF
TGTGCCAGCAGCTTAAGAGGGGGCGAGAAGACCGGGGAGCTGTTTTTT
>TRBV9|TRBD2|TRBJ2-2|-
CASSVAAGARNGELFF
TGTGCCAGCAGCGTAGCAGCGGGAGCGCGGAACGGGGAGCTGTTTTTT
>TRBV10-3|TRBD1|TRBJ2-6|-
CASRDRVRAGANVLTF
TGTGCCAGCCGGGACAGGGTTAGGGCTGGGGCCAACGTCCTGACTTTC
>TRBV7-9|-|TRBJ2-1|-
CASRDSDSYNEQFF
TGTGCCAGCAGAGACTCTGATTCCTACAATGAGCAGTTCTTC
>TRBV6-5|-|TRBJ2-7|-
CASRHLYEQYF
TGTGCCAGCAGACACCTCTACGAGCAGTACTTC
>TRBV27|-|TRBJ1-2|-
CASVPSGGYGYTF
TGTGCCAGCGTCCCCTCCGGAGGCTATGGCTACACCTTC
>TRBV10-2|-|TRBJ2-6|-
CASRDSSGANVLTF
TGCGCCAGCAGGGACAGCTCTGGGGCCAACGTCCTGACTTTC
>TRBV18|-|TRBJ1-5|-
CASSPPNQGPRGNQPQHF
TGTGCCAGCTCACCACCTAATCAGGGGCCTAGGGGCAATCAGCCCCAGCATTTT
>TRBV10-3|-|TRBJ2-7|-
CAISDLNRGGSYEQYF
TGTGCCATCAGTGACCTGAACAGGGGGGGTTCCTACGAGCAGTACTTC
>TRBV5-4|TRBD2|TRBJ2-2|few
CASSPGLAGGDTGELFF
TGTGCCAGCAGCCCGGGACTAGCGGGGGGCGACACCGGGGAGCTGTTTTTT
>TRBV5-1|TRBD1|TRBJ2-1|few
CASSLGDRGRRDEQFF
TGCGCCAGCAGCTTGGGGGACAGGGGGCGTCGGGATGAGCAGTTCTTC
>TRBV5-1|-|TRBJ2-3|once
CASSLVGGTQYF
TGCGCCAGCAGCTTGGTCGGGGGTACGCAGTATTTT
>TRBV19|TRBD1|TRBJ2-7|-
CASSIQTGGYYEQYF
TGTGCCAGTAGTATACAGACAGGGGGGTACTACGAGCAGTACTTC
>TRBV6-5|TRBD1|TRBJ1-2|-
CASSYGTGWTYGYTF
TGTGCCAGCAGTTACGGGACAGGCTGGACCTATGGCTACACCTTC
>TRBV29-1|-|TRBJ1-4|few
CSVVREATNEKLFF
TGCAGCGTTGTAAGGGAGGCAACTAATGAAAAACTGTTTTTT
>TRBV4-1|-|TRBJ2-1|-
CASSQDSRGSSYNEQFF
TGCGCCAGCAGCCAAGATTCGCGGGGAAGCTCCTACAATGAGCAGTTCTTC
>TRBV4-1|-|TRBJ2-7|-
CASSQDPQTGQYF
TGCGCCAGCAGCCAAGATCCTCAGACGGGGCAGTACTTC
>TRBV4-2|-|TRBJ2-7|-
CASSQGAYEQYF
TGTGCCAGCAGCCAGGGAGCCTACGAGCAGTACTTC
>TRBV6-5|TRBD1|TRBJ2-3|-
CASSFTGGADTQYF
TGTGCCAGCAGTTTTACAGGGGGCGCAGATACGCAGTATTTT
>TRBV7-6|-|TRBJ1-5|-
CASSLLAISPQHF
TGTGCCAGCAGCTTATTAGCGATTTCGCCCCAGCATTTT
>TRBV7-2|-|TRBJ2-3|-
CASSSQRGPTDTQYF
TGTGCCAGCAGCTCCCAACGGGGTCCCACAGATACGCAGTATTTT
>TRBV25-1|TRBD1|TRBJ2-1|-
CARHWDRDGNEQFF
TGTGCCAGGCATTGGGACAGGGACGGGAATGAGCAGTTCTTC
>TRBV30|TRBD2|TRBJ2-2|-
CAWRREGRDTGELFF
TGTGCCTGGAGAAGGGAGGGGAGGGACACCGGGGAGCTGTTTTTT
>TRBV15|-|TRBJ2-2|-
CATSRDRGPGELFF
TGTGCCACCAGCAGAGATAGGGGCCCCGGGGAGCTGTTTTTT
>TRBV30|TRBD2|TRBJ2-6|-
CAWSPRTSGVTF
TGTGCCTGGAGCCCCCGGACTAGCGGAGTGACTTTC